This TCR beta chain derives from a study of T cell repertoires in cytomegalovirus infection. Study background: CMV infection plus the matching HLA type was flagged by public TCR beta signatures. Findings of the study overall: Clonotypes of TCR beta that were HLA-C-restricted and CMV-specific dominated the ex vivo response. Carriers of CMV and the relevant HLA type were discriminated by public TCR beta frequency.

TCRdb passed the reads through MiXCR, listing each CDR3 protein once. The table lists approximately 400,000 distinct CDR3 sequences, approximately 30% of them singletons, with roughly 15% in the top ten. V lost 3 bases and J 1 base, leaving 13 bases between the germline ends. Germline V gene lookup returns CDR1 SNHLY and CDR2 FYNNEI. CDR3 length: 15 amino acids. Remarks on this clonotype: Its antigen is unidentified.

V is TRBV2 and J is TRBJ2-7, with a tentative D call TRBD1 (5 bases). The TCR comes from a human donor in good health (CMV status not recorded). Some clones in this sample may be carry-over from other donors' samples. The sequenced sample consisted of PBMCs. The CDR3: CASSDPQAASYEQYF. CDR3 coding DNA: TGTGCCAGCAGTGATCCACAGGCGGCTTCCTACGAGCAGTACTTC.